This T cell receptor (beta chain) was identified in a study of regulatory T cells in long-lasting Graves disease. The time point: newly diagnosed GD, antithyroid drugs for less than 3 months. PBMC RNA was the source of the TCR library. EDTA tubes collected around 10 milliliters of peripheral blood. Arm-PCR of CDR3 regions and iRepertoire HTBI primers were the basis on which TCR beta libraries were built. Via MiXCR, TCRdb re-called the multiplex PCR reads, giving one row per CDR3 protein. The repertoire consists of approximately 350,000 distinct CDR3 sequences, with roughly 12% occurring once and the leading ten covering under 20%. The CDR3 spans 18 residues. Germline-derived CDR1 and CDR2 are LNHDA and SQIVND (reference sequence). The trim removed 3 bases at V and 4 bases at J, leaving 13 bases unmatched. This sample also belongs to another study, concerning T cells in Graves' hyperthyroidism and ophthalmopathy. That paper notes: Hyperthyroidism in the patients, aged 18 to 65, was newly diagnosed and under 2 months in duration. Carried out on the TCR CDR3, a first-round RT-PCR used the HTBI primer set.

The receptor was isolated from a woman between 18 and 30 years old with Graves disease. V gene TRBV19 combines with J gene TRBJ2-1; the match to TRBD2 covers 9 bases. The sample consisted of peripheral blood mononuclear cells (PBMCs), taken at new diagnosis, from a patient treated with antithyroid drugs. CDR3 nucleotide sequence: TGTGCCAGTAGTATCCCCGATAGCGGGAGAAGGTCGTACAATGAGCAGTTCTTC. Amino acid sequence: CASSIPDSGRRSYNEQFF.